A selection of T cell receptor beta chains follows, all from one sample in a study of PD-L1 blockade in urothelial cancer. The repertoire was sequenced with immunoSEQ multiplex PCR; TCRdb's copy has only in-frame clones and lacks some. The sample contains more than 55,000 clones, more than 80% of which appear only once. Sequencing used PBMCs, obtained around atezolizumab (anti-PD-L1) treatment. These receptors all stem from a man between 65 and 85 years old with urothelial cancer. The CDR3 runs from the conserved cysteine through the conserved F or W. D genes are given only for firm matches. A clone size is listed for some rows: how often the clone was seen (once, few, many), or a class if it is expanded.

v_gene	len	j_gene	d_gene	abundance	CDR3aa	CDR3nt
TRBV11-3	18	TRBJ2-1	-	-	CASSQLLAWGDEYNEQFF	TGTGCCAGCAGCCAACTCTTAGCATGGGGGGACGAGTACAATGAGCAGTTCTTC
TRBV5-8	14	TRBJ1-1	-	-	CASSLHSLNTEAFF	TGTGCCAGCAGCTTGCACAGCTTGAACACTGAAGCTTTCTTT
TRBV28	16	TRBJ1-1	-	-	CASSLDTPRGNTEAFF	TGTGCCAGCAGTTTAGACACCCCCCGGGGGAACACTGAAGCTTTCTTT
TRBV13	16	TRBJ2-1	-	-	CASSSPLADSYNEQFF	TGTGCCAGCAGCTCTCCCCTGGCGGACTCCTACAATGAGCAGTTCTTC
TRBV4-3	14	TRBJ1-1	-	once	CASSQDSVNTEAFF	TGCGCCAGCAGCCAAGACTCCGTGAACACTGAAGCTTTCTTT
TRBV28	14	TRBJ2-7	TRBD2	-	CASSAAGGTYEQYF	TGTGCCAGCAGTGCCGCGGGGGGAACCTACGAGCAGTACTTC
TRBV18	14	TRBJ1-1	-	-	CASCGPMTNTEAFF	TGTGCCAGCTGCGGCCCTATGACCAACACTGAAGCTTTCTTT
TRBV2	13	TRBJ2-7	-	few	CASRQGERNEQYF	TGTGCCAGCAGACAGGGTGAAAGGAACGAGCAGTACTTC
TRBV4-3	16	TRBJ2-3	-	-	CASSQDRGGGADTQYF	TGCGCCAGCAGCCAAGATAGGGGGGGTGGAGCAGATACGCAGTATTTT
TRBV9	16	TRBJ2-1	TRBD1	medium-sized	CASSARQGQVVDEQFF	TGTGCCAGCAGCGCAAGACAGGGACAAGTGGTTGATGAGCAGTTCTTC
TRBV6-4	13	TRBJ1-2	-	-	CASSDSAGYGYTF	TGTGCCAGCAGTGACTCGGCAGGGTATGGCTACACCTTC
TRBV19	13	TRBJ1-2	TRBD1	-	CASSRGQSYGYTF	TGTGCCAGTAGTAGGGGACAGAGTTATGGCTACACCTTC
TRBV10-3	19	TRBJ1-1	TRBD1	-	CAISEAGQGQEFYNTEAFF	TGTGCCATCAGTGAGGCAGGACAGGGACAAGAATTCTACAACACTGAAGCTTTCTTT
TRBV2	16	TRBJ2-2	-	-	CASSEVPGHYTGELFF	TGTGCCAGCAGTGAAGTCCCCGGACATTACACCGGGGAGCTGTTTTTT
TRBV5-1	15	TRBJ1-1	-	few	CASSLSGGANTEAFF	TGCGCCAGCAGCTTGTCGGGGGGGGCGAACACTGAAGCTTTCTTT
TRBV6-5	14	TRBJ1-1	TRBD1	once	CASSYSQGGTEAFF	TGTGCCAGCAGTTACTCCCAGGGGGGCACTGAAGCTTTCTTT
TRBV4-2	14	TRBJ2-1	-	medium-sized	CASSQGNTGGVQFF	TGTGCCAGCAGCCAAGGTAACACTGGCGGAGTGCAGTTCTTC
TRBV5-1	14	TRBJ1-1	TRBD1	-	CASSQQGVGTEAFF	TGCGCCAGCAGCCAACAGGGGGTGGGCACTGAAGCTTTCTTT
TRBV7-5	16	TRBJ1-2	-	-	CVRSLNGTGINYGYTF	TGTGTCAGAAGCTTAAACGGGACAGGGATAAACTATGGCTACACCTTC
TRBV11-3	13	TRBJ1-1	-	-	CASTRAGVSEAFF	TGTGCCAGCACTAGGGCAGGGGTTAGTGAAGCTTTCTTT
TRBV15	14	TRBJ1-1	-	-	CATSRDRAGNEAFF	TGTGCCACCAGCAGAGATCGGGCAGGGAATGAAGCTTTCTTT
TRBV5-4	14	TRBJ2-7	-	-	CASRPDFDAYEQYF	TGTGCCAGCAGGCCGGACTTTGATGCCTACGAGCAGTACTTC
TRBV30	16	TRBJ1-1	-	-	CAWSPPEGWGNTEAFF	TGTGCCTGGAGCCCCCCGGAGGGATGGGGGAACACTGAAGCTTTCTTT
TRBV29-1	13	TRBJ1-1	TRBD1	-	CSVSEGARTEAFF	TGCAGCGTTTCAGAGGGGGCGCGCACTGAAGCTTTCTTT
TRBV4-1	13	TRBJ2-7	-	-	CASSPDVAYEQYF	TGCGCCAGCAGCCCAGACGTCGCCTACGAGCAGTACTTC
TRBV5-1	16	TRBJ1-4	-	-	CASSFNPGLVNEKLFF	TGCGCCAGCAGCTTTAACCCAGGGCTCGTTAATGAAAAACTGTTTTTT
TRBV4-2	15	TRBJ1-4	-	-	CASSGGPGRHEKLFF	TGTGCCAGCAGCGGCGGCCCAGGGCGCCATGAAAAACTGTTTTTT
TRBV11-2	16	TRBJ1-4	-	-	CASSLESGTTNEKLFF	TGTGCCAGCAGCTTAGAATCGGGTACCACTAATGAAAAACTGTTTTTT
TRBV9	19	TRBJ2-1	TRBD2	-	CASSVDGSGRVGLYNEQFF	TGTGCCAGCAGCGTTGATGGTAGCGGGAGAGTGGGGCTCTACAATGAGCAGTTCTTC
TRBV6-6	16	TRBJ2-1	TRBD2	-	CASSSGLAGGGSEQFF	TGTGCCAGCAGTTCCGGACTAGCGGGAGGTGGTAGTGAGCAGTTCTTC
TRBV2	13	TRBJ1-5	-	-	CASSYPGEQPQHF	TGTGCCAGCAGTTACCCAGGGGAACAGCCCCAGCATTTT
TRBV19	17	TRBJ1-3	TRBD1	-	CASTGTGDPSSGNTIYF	TGTGCCAGTACAGGGACAGGGGACCCGAGCTCTGGAAACACCATATATTTT
TRBV5-6	15	TRBJ1-1	-	-	CASSPRQYLNTEAFF	TGTGCCAGCAGCCCCCGACAGTATCTGAACACTGAAGCTTTCTTT
TRBV6-6	16	TRBJ2-6	-	-	CASSYRTDSGANVLTF	TGTGCCAGCAGTTACCGTACTGACTCTGGGGCCAACGTCCTGACTTTC
TRBV14	13	TRBJ1-1	-	-	CASSLQMNTEAFF	TGTGCCAGCAGCCTACAGATGAACACTGAAGCTTTCTTT
TRBV6-4	14	TRBJ2-3	-	few	CASSVDYSTDTQYF	TGTGCCAGCAGTGTAGACTACTCCACAGATACGCAGTATTTT
TRBV11-3	16	TRBJ2-5	-	-	CASSLVPRLTGETQYF	TGTGCCAGCAGCTTAGTTCCCAGACTCACCGGGGAGACCCAGTACTTC
TRBV4-3	14	TRBJ2-5	-	once	CASSQGAAEETQYF	TGCGCCAGCAGCCAAGGGGCAGCAGAAGAGACCCAGTACTTC
TRBV19	14	TRBJ2-1	TRBD2	once	CASSMGLAGLEQFF	TGTGCCAGTAGTATGGGACTAGCGGGTCTAGAGCAGTTCTTC
TRBV29-1	15	TRBJ1-1	TRBD1	-	CSAGGQGFSNTEAFF	TGCAGCGCTGGGGGACAGGGTTTCTCGAACACTGAAGCTTTCTTT